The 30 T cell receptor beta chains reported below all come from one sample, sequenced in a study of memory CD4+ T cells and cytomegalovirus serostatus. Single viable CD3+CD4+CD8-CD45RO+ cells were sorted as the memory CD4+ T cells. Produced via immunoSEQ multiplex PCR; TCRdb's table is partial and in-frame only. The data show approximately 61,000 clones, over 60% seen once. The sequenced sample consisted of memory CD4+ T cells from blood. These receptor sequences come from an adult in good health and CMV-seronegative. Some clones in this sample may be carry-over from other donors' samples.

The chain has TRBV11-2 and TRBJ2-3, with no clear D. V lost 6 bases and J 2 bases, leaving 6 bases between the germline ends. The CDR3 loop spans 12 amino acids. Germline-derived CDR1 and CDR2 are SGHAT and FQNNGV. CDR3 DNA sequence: TGTGCCAGCAGGTTGGACACAGATACGCAGTATTTT. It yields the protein CASRLDTDTQYF.

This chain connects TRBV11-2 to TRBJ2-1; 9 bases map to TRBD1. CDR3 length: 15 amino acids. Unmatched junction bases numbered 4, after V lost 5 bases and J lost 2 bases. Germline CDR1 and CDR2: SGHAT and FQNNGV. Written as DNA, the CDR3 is TGTGCCAGCAGCGGGGGACAGGGCACCTACAATGAGCAGTTCTTC. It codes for CASSGGQGTYNEQFF.

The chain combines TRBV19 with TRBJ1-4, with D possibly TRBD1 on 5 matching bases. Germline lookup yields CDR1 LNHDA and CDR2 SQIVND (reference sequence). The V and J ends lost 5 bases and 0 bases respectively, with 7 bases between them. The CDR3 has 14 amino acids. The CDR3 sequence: CASSPTATNEKLFF. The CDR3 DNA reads TGTGCCAGTAGTCCGACAGCAACTAATGAAAAACTGTTTTTT.

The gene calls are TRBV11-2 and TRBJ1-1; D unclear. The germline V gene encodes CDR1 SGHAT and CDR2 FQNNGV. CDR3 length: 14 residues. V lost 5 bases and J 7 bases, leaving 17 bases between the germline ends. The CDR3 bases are TGTGCCAGCAGCACCCCATTTCGGGCGGGTGAAGCTTTCTTT. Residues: CASSTPFRAGEAFF. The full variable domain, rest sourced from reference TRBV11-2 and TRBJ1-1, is EAGVAQSPRYKIIEKRQSVAFWCNPISGHATLYWYQQILGQGPKLLIQFQNNGVVDDSQLPKDRFSAERLKGVDSTLKIQPAKLEDSAVYLCASSTPFRAGEAFFGQGTRLTVV.

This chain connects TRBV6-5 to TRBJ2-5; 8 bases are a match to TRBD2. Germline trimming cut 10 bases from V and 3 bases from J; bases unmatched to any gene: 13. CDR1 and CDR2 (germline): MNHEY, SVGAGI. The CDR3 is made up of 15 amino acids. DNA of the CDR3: TGTGCCACTAAGAGGCTGCTAGCGGGCAAAGAGACCCAGTACTTC. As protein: CATKRLLAGKETQYF.

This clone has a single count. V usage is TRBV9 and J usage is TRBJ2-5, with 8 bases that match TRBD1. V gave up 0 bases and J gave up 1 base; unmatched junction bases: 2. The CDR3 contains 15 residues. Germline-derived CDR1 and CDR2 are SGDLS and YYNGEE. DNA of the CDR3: TGTGCCAGCAGCGTAGGAGGGACAGGCCAAGAGACCCAGTACTTC. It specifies CASSVGGTGQETQYF.

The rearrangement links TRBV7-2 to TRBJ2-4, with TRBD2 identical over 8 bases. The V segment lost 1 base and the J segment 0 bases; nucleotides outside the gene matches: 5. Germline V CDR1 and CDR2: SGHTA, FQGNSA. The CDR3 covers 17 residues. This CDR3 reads CASSLDGGGLAKNIQYF. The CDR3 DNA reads TGTGCCAGCAGCTTAGACGGGGGGGGGTTAGCCAAAAACATTCAGTACTTC. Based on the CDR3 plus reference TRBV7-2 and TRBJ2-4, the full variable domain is GAGVSQSPSNKVTEKGKDVELRCDPISGHTALYWYRQSLGQGLEFLIYFQGNSAPDKSGLPSDRFSAERTGGSVSTLTIQRTQQEDSAVYLCASSLDGGGLAKNIQYFGAGTRLSVL.

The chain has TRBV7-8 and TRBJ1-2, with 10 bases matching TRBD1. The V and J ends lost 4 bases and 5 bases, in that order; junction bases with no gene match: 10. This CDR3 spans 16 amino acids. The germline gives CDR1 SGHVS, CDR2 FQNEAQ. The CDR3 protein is CASSSAGTGVVYGYTF. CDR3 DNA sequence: TGTGCCAGCAGCTCCGCCGGGACAGGGGTTGTTTATGGCTACACCTTC.

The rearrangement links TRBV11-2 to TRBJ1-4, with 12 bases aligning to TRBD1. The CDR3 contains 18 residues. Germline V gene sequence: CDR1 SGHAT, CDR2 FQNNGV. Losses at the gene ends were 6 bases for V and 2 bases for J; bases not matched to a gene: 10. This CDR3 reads CASRPGTGGLRTNEKLFF. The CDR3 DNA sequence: TGTGCCAGCAGGCCCGGGACAGGGGGCTTGCGCACTAATGAAAAACTGTTTTTT.

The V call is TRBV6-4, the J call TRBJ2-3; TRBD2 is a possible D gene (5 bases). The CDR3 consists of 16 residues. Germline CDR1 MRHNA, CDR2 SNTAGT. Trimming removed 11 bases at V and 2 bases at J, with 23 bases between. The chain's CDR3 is CAETPGVQEDTDTQYF. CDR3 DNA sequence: TGTGCCGAAACCCCCGGAGTCCAGGAGGACACAGATACGCAGTATTTT.

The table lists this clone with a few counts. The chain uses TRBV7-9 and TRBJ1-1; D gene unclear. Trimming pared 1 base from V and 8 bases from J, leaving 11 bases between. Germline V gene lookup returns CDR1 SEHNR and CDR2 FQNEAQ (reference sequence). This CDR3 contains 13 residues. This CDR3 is CASSLVGGGEAFF. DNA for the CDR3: TGTGCCAGCAGCTTAGTTGGAGGAGGAGAAGCTTTCTTT. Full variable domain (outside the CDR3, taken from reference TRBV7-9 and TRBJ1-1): DTGVSQNPRHKITKRGQNVTFRCDPISEHNRLYWYRQTLGQGPEFLTYFQNEAQLEKSRLLSDRFSAERPKGSFSTLEIQRTEQGDSAMYLCASSLVGGGEAFFGQGTRLTVV.

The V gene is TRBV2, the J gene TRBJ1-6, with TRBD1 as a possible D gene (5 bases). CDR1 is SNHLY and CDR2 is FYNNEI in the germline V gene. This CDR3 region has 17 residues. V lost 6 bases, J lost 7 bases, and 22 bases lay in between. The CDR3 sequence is CASRVRDSVLGNSPLHF. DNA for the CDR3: TGTGCCAGCAGAGTAAGAGACAGCGTTTTGGGGAATTCACCCCTCCACTTT. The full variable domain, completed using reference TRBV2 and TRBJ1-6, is EPEVTQTPSHQVTQMGQEVILRCVPISNHLYFYWYRQILGQKVEFLVSFYNNEISEKSEIFDDQFSVERPDGSNFTLKIRSTKLEDSAMYFCASRVRDSVLGNSPLHFGNGTRLTVT.

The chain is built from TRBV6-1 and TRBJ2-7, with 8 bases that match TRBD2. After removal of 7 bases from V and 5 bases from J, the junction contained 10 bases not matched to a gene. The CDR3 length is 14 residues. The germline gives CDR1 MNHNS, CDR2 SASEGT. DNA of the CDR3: TGTGCCAGCACCTCCGGGGGGGCCCCGAACGAGCAGTACTTC. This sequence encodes CASTSGGAPNEQYF.

The CDR3 region has the DNA TGTGCCAGTAGTCCCCCGGGAAGCAATCAGCCCCAGCATTTT. This encodes CASSPPGSNQPQHF. This chain uses TRBV19 with TRBJ1-5; D gene uncertain. Between the trimmed V and J ends, which lost 5 bases and 1 base, there was a span of 9 bases. Germline V gene lookup returns CDR1 LNHDA and CDR2 SQIVND (reference sequence). This CDR3 has 14 amino acids.

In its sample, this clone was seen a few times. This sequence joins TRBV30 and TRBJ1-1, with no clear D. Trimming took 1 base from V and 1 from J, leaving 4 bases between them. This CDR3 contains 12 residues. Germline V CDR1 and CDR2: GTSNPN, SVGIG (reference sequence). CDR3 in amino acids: CAWSDGNTEAFF. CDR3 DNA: TGTGCCTGGAGTGACGGGAACACTGAAGCTTTCTTT.

The CDR3 here is CASSSGPTSGQYF. The DNA of the CDR3 is TGTGCCAGCAGTTCGGGCCCTACGTCTGGGCAGTACTTC. The V and J genes are TRBV6-5 and TRBJ2-7; D is undetermined. The V and J ends lost 4 bases and 9 bases respectively, with 16 bases between them. The CDR3 is 13 amino acids. CDR1 is MNHEY, CDR2 SVGAGI, per germline.

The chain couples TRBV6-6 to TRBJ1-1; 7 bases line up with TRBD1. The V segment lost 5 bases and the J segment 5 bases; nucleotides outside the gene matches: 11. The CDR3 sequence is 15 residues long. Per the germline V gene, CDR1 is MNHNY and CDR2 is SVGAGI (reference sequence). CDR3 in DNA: TGTGCCAGCAGTCCCGTGGACAGGAGGGGGACTGAAGCTTTCTTT. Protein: CASSPVDRRGTEAFF.

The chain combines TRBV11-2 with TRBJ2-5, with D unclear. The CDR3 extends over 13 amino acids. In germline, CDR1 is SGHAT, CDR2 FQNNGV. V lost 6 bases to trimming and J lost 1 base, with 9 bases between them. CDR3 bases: TGTGCCAGCAGGTCCGGGTTCCAAGAGACCCAGTACTTC. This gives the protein CASRSGFQETQYF.

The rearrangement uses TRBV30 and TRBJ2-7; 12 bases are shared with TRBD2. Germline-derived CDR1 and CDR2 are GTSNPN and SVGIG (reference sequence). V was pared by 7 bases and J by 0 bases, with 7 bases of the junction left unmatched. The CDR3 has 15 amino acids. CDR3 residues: CAYTLAGGYSYEQYF. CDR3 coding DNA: TGTGCCTATACTCTAGCGGGGGGGTACTCCTACGAGCAGTACTTC.

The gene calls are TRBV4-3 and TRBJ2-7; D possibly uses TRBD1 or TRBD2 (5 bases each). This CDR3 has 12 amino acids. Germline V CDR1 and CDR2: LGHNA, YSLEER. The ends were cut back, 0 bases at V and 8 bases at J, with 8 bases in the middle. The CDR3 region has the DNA TGCGCCAGCAGCCAAGATTGGGGGAAGCAGTACTTC. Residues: CASSQDWGKQYF.

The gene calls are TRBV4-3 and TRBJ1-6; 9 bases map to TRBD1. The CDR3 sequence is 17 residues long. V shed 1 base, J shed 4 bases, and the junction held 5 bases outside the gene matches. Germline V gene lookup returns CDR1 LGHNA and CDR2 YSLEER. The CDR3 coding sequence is TGCGCCAGCAGCCAAGGGAACGGACAGGGGTATAATTCACCCCTCCACTTT. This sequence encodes CASSQGNGQGYNSPLHF.

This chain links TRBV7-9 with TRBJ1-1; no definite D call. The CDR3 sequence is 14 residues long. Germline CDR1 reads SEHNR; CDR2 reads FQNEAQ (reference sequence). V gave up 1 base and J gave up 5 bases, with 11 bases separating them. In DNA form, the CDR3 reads TGTGCCAGCAGCTTAGACCGGTATGGGACTGAAGCTTTCTTT. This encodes CASSLDRYGTEAFF.

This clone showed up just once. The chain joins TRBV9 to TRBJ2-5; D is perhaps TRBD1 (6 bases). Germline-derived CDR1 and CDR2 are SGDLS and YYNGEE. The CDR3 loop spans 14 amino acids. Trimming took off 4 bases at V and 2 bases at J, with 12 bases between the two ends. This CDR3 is CASSSGTKQETQYF. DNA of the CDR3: TGTGCCAGCAGCAGTGGGACAAAACAAGAGACCCAGTACTTC. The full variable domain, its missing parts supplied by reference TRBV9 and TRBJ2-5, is DSGVTQTPKHLITATGQRVTLRCSPRSGDLSVYWYQQSLDQGLQFLIQYYNGEERAKGNILERFSAQQFPDLHSELNLSSLELGDSALYFCASSSGTKQETQYFGPGTRLLVL.

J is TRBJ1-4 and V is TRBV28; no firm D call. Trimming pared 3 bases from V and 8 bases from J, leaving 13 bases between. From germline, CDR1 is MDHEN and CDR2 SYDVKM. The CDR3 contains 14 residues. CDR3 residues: CASSFFGTAEKLFF. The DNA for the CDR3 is TGTGCCAGCAGTTTTTTTGGTACAGCAGAAAAACTGTTTTTT.

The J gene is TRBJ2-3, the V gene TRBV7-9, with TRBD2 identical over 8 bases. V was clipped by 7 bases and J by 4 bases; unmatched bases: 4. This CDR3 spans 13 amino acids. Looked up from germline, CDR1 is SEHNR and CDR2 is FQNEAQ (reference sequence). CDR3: CASTRGGSDTQYF. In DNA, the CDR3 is TGTGCCAGCACCCGGGGGGGATCAGATACGCAGTATTTT.

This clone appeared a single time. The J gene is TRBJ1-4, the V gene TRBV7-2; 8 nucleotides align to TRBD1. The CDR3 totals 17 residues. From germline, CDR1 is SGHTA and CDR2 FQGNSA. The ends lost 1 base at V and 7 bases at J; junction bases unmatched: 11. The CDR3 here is CASSLGRRQGRGEKLFF. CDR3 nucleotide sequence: TGTGCCAGCAGCTTAGGTCGTCGACAGGGGCGGGGTGAAAAACTGTTTTTT.

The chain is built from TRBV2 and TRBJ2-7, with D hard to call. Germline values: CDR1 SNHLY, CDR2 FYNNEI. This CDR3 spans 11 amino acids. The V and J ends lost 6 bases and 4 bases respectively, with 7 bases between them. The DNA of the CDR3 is TGTGCCAGCAGGGAGACGTACGAGCAGTACTTC. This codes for CASRETYEQYF.

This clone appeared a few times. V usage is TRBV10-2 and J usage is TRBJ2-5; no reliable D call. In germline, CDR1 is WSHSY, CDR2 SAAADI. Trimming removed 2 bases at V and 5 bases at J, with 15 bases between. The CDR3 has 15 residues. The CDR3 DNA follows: TGCGCCAGCAGTGAGGCGAGCACCTTGAGCGAGACCCAGTACTTC. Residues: CASSEASTLSETQYF.

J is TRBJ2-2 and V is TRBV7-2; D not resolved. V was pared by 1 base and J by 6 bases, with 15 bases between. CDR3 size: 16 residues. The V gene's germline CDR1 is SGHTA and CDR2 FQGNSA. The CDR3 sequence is CASSLETGHNAGELFF. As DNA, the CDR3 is TGTGCCAGCAGCTTAGAAACTGGCCATAATGCCGGGGAGCTGTTTTTT. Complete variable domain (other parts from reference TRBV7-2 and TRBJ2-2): GAGVSQSPSNKVTEKGKDVELRCDPISGHTALYWYRQSLGQGLEFLIYFQGNSAPDKSGLPSDRFSAERTGGSVSTLTIQRTQQEDSAVYLCASSLETGHNAGELFFGEGSRLTVL.

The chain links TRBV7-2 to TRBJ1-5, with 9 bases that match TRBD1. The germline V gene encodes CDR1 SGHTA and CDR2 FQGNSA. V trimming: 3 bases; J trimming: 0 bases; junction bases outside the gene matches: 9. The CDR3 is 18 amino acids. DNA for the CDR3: TGTGCCAGCAGCTTGCCCCCGGGACAGGGTGATAGCAATCAGCCCCAGCATTTT. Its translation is CASSLPPGQGDSNQPQHF.